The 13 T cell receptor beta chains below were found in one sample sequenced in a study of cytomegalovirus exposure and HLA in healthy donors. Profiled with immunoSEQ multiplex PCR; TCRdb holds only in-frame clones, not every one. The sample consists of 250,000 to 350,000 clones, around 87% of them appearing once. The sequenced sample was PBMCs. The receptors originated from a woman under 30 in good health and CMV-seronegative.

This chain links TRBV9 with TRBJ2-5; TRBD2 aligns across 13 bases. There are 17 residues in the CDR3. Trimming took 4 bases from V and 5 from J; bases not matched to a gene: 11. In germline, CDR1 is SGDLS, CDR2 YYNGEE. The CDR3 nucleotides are TGTGCCAGCAGCTCGGGACTAGCGGGAAGGCTGGGGGAGACCCAGTACTTC. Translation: CASSSGLAGRLGETQYF.

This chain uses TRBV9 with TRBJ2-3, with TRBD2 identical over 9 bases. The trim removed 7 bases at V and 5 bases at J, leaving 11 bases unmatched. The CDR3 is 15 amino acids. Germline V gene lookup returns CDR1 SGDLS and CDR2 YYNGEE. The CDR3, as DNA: TGTGCCAGCGATGGCGGGAGGGCCGGTCGAGATACGCAGTATTTT. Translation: CASDGGRAGRDTQYF.

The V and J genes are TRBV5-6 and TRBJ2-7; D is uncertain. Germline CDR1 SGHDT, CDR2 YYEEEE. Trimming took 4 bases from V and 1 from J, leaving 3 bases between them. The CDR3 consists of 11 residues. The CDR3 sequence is CASSRSYEQYF. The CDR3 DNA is TGTGCCAGCAGCCGTTCCTACGAGCAGTACTTC.

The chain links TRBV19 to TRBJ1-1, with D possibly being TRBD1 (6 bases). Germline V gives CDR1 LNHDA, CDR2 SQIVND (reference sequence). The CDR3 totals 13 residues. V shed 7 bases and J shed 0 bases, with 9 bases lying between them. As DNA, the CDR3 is TGTGCCAGTATGGACAGATTGAACACTGAAGCTTTCTTT. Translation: CASMDRLNTEAFF.

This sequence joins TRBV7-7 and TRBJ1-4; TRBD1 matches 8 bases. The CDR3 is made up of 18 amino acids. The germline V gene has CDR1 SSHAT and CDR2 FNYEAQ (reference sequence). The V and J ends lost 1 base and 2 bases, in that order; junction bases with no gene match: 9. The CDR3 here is CASSLEQGANWTNEKLFF. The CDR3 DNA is TGTGCCAGCAGCTTAGAGCAGGGGGCTAATTGGACTAATGAAAAACTGTTTTTT. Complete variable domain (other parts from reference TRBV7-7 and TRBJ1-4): GAGVSQSPRYKVTKRGQDVTLRCDPISSHATLYWYQQALGQGPEFLTYFNYEAQPDKSGLPSDRFSAERPEGSISTLTIQRTEQRDSAMYRCASSLEQGANWTNEKLFFGSGTQLSVL.

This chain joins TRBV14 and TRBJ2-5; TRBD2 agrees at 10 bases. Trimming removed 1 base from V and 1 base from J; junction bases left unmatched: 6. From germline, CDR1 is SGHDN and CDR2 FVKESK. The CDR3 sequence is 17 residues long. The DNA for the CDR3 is TGTGCCAGCAGCCAAGGGGGGCTAGCGGGAGCCCAAGAGACCCAGTACTTC. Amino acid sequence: CASSQGGLAGAQETQYF.

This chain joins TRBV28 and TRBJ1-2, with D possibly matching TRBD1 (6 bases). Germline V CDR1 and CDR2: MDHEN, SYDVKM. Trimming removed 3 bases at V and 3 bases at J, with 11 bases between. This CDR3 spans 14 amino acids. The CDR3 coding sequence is TGTGCCAGCAGTTTGGACAGCCCGGACTATGGCTACACCTTC. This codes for CASSLDSPDYGYTF.

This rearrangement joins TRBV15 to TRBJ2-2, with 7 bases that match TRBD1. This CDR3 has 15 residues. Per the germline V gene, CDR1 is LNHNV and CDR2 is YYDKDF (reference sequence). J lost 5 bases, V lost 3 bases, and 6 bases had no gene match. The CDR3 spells CATSSDRVVTGELFF. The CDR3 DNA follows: TGTGCCACCAGCAGCGACAGGGTGGTGACCGGGGAGCTGTTTTTT. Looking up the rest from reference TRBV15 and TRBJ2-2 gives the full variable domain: DAMVIQNPRYQVTQFGKPVTLSCSQTLNHNVMYWYQQKSSQAPKLLFHYYDKDFNNEADTPDNFQSRRPNTSFCFLDIRSPGLGDTAMYLCATSSDRVVTGELFFGEGSRLTVL.

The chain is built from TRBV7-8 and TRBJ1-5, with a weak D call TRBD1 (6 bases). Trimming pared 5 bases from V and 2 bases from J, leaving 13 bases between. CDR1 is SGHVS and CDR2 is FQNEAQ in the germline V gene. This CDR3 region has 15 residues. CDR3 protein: CASSPGERGNQPQHF. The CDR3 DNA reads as TGTGCCAGCAGCCCAGGGGAACGGGGCAATCAGCCCCAGCATTTT.

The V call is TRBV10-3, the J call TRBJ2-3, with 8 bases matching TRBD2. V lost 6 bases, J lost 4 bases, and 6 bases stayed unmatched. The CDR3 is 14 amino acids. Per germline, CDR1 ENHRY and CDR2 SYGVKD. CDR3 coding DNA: TGTGCCATCAGGGGAGCGGGAGATCCAGATACGCAGTATTTT. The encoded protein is CAIRGAGDPDTQYF.

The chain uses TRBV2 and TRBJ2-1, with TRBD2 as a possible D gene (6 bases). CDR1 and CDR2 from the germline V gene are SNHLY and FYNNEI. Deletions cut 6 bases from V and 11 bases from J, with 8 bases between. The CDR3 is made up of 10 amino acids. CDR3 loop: CASSTSKQFF. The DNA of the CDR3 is TGTGCCAGCAGCACTAGCAAGCAGTTCTTC.

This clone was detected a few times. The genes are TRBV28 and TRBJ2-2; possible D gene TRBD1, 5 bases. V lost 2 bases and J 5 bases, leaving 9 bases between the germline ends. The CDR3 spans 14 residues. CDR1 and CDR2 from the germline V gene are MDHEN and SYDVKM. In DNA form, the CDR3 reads TGTGCCAGCAGTTTAAGGGGTTATACCGGGGAGCTGTTTTTT. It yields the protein CASSLRGYTGELFF.

The CDR3 here is CASRRTSGSYEQYF. The CDR3 DNA is TGTGCCAGTAGGAGGACTAGCGGGAGCTACGAGCAGTACTTC. The chain combines TRBV19 with TRBJ2-7; TRBD2 matches at 13 bases. The CDR3 is made up of 14 amino acids. With 6 bases clipped from V and 3 bases from J, the junction kept 2 bases outside the gene matches. Germline V gene sequence: CDR1 LNHDA, CDR2 SQIVND (reference sequence).